This T cell receptor beta chain stems from a study of T cell responses to AZD1222 COVID-19 vaccine. Sequencing used immunoSEQ multiplex PCR; TCRdb keeps in-frame clones, though not all of them. This sample yields about 70,000 clones, of which 90% are seen a single time; more than 2.5% belongs to the top ten. The CDR3 is 12 amino acids. V dropped 6 bases and J dropped 3 bases, with 7 bases sitting between them. Germline lookup yields CDR1 SGHKS and CDR2 YYEKEE (reference sequence). The gene calls are TRBV5-5 and TRBJ1-3; D unclear. This receptor was obtained from an adult who received the AZD1222 COVID-19 vaccine. Sequenced material: peripheral blood, taken 28 days after the second AZD1222 dose. The CDR3 here is CASNRHGNTIYF. The CDR3 nucleotides are TGTGCCAGCAACCGCCATGGAAACACCATATATTTT.